This T cell receptor beta chain was retrieved from a study of T cell changes during pregnancy in multiple sclerosis. Profiling relied on immunoSEQ multiplex PCR, and the TCRdb table lists in-frame clones only, not all of them. The sample contains some 100,000 clones, 91% of which appear only once. J lost 4 bases, V lost 6 bases, and 4 bases had no gene match. The CDR3 has 14 amino acids. Germline V gives CDR1 SNHLY, CDR2 FYNNEI. This clone has only one observation. Sample: peripheral blood, taken in the second trimester of pregnancy. This chain links TRBV2 with TRBJ1-5, with 9 bases that match TRBD1. The sequence derives from a female donor with multiple sclerosis, enrolled in a pregnancy study. CDR3 DNA: TGTGCCAGCAGATTAGGGACAGGGAATCAGCCCCAGCATTTT. Translating gives CASRLGTGNQPQHF.